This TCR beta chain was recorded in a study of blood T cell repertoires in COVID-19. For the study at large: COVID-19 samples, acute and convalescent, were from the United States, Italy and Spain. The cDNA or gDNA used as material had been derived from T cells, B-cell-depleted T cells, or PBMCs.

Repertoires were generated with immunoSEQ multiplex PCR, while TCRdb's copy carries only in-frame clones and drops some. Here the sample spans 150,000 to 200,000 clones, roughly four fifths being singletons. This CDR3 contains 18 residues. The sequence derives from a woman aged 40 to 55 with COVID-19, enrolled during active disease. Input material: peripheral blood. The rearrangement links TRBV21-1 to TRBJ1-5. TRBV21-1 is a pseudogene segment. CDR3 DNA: TGTGCCAGCAGCAAAGAGATGGGGCCGGGGGGGTCCAATCAGCCCCAGCATTTT. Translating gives CASSKEMGPGGSNQPQHF.